These 30 T cell receptor beta chains share one sample of origin, sequenced in a study of shared clonotypes between healthy human individuals. Sequencing was performed with immunoSEQ multiplex PCR; in TCRdb, only in-frame clones are kept and a portion is missing. Here the sample spans fewer than 500,000 clones, roughly 85% being singletons. Sample: PBMCs. The source is a woman aged 35 to 49 in good health. Some clones in this sample may be carry-over from other donors' samples.

This clone was counted a single time. The chain links TRBV28 to TRBJ2-2; the D is unclear. V was cut by 8 bases and J by 4 bases, with 11 bases left in between. CDR1 is MDHEN, CDR2 SYDVKM, per germline. This CDR3 spans 13 amino acids. The CDR3 spells CASGPLGTGELFF. The CDR3 coding sequence is TGTGCCAGCGGCCCCCTGGGCACCGGGGAGCTGTTTTTT.

The V call is TRBV27, the J call TRBJ1-3, with 7 bases identical to TRBD1. The CDR3 is 15 amino acids. The V segment lost 5 bases and the J segment 0 bases; nucleotides outside the gene matches: 4. Germline V gives CDR1 MNHEY, CDR2 SMNVEV (reference sequence). In DNA, the CDR3 is TGTGCCAGCAGTCGACGACAGGGCTCTGGAAACACCATATATTTT. Encoded protein: CASSRRQGSGNTIYF.

This clone was seen a handful of times. The chain links TRBV10-2 to TRBJ2-7; tentative D call: TRBD2 (5 bases). CDR1 and CDR2 from the germline V gene are WSHSY and SAAADI. The CDR3 consists of 14 residues. V was clipped by 0 bases and J by 3 bases, with 9 bases between them. The CDR3 bases are TGCGCCAGCAGTGAGTCTGGGAGTATCTACGAGCAGTACTTC. Translation gives CASSESGSIYEQYF.

The J gene is TRBJ2-1, the V gene TRBV6-5, with TRBD2 as a possible D gene (5 bases). The germline V gene encodes CDR1 MNHEY and CDR2 SVGAGI. Trimming shortened V by 6 bases and J by 9 bases, and 12 bases separated the two germline ends. This CDR3 is 12 amino acids long. The CDR3 DNA sequence: TGTGCCAGCAGCAGAACTGGAGGTGAGCAGTTCTTC. Translating it yields CASSRTGGEQFF.

The CDR3 protein is CASSTPRDYTF. In nucleotides, the CDR3 is TGTGCCAGCAGTACACCAAGGGACTACACCTTC. The chain links TRBV28 to TRBJ1-2; D gene uncertain. With 5 bases removed from V and 10 bases from J, the gap between germline ends came to 11 bases. This CDR3 region has 11 residues. The germline V gene encodes CDR1 MDHEN and CDR2 SYDVKM.

A single count supports this clone. The rearrangement uses TRBV15 and TRBJ2-7, with 7 nucleotides matching TRBD2. The CDR3 is 21 residues long. V lost 0 bases and J lost 2; bases outside the gene matches: 22. CDR1 and CDR2 (germline): LNHNV, YYDKDF (reference sequence). The chain's CDR3 is CATSRDITAGAKAGLPYEQYF. The CDR3 coding sequence is TGTGCCACCAGCAGAGACATAACCGCTGGAGCCAAAGCGGGACTTCCCTACGAGCAGTACTTC.

To note about this clone: Other DNA variants within this sample encode the same CDR3. This chain uses TRBV7-9 with TRBJ2-7; the D is unclear. Per germline, CDR1 SEHNR and CDR2 FQNEAQ (reference sequence). This CDR3 contains 11 residues. Trimming removed 1 base from V and 4 bases from J, with 2 bases in between. The CDR3 region is CASSLEYEQYF. CDR3 sequence (DNA): TGTGCCAGCAGCTTAGAATACGAGCAGTACTTC.

There are a few counts of this clone. The chain recombines TRBV18 with TRBJ2-5, with a tentative D call TRBD1 (6 bases). The CDR3 runs 14 residues. Trimming took 3 bases from V and 5 from J, leaving 13 bases between them. Germline values: CDR1 KGHSH, CDR2 LQKENI. CDR3: CASSPQGFAETQYF. The CDR3 DNA reads TGTGCCAGCTCACCTCAGGGGTTCGCGGAGACCCAGTACTTC.

This clone was picked up a small number of times. The rearrangement links TRBV18 to TRBJ1-2; 7 bases align to TRBD1. In germline, CDR1 is KGHSH, CDR2 LQKENI. The CDR3 has 14 amino acids. V dropped 4 bases and J dropped 4; count of bases not matched to a gene: 6. The CDR3 sequence is CASSLDRDGYGYTF. In DNA, the CDR3 is TGTGCCAGCTCACTTGACAGGGATGGCTATGGCTACACCTTC.

This clone has a handful of counts. The gene calls are TRBV5-1 and TRBJ2-1; weak D call: TRBD1 (6 bases). Germline values: CDR1 SGHRS, CDR2 YFSETQ. This CDR3 contains 13 residues. V was pared by 4 bases and J by 10 bases, with 15 bases between. CDR3 protein: CASSPNRVEEQFF. The CDR3 DNA reads as TGCGCCAGCAGCCCTAACAGGGTTGAGGAGCAGTTCTTC.

The rearrangement links TRBV5-8 to TRBJ1-5; possible D gene TRBD1, 6 bases. Trimming removed 0 bases from V and 2 bases from J, with 15 bases in between. The CDR3 loop spans 17 amino acids. Germline assignment: CDR1 SGHTS and CDR2 YDEGEE. The CDR3 loop reads CASSLARGGGGNQPQHF. The CDR3, as DNA: TGTGCCAGCAGCTTGGCCCGAGGGGGAGGAGGCAATCAGCCCCAGCATTTT.

CDR3 DNA sequence: TGCGCCAGCAGCGTCGGCCCGAACACTGAAGCTTTCTTT. Residues: CASSVGPNTEAFF. This chain joins TRBV5-1 and TRBJ1-1; D remains ambiguous. Trimming left V 4 bases short and J 1 base short, with 8 bases between. CDR1 is SGHRS and CDR2 is YFSETQ in the germline V gene. CDR3 size: 13 residues.

The V gene is TRBV2, the J gene TRBJ1-4; the D is unclear. V lost 6 bases to trimming and J lost 0 bases, with 8 bases between them. The CDR3 has 14 amino acids. Germline assignment: CDR1 SNHLY and CDR2 FYNNEI. The CDR3 coding sequence is TGTGCCAGCAGGGGGAGGACAACTAATGAAAAACTGTTTTTT. Encoded protein: CASRGRTTNEKLFF.

Remarks on this clone: The sample holds other DNA sequences that translate to the same CDR3. This chain joins TRBV6-6 and TRBJ1-5; D gene unclear. The CDR3 loop spans 13 amino acids. V lost 0 bases and J 6 bases, leaving 6 bases between the germline ends. CDR1 is MNHNY, CDR2 SVGAGI, per germline (reference sequence). As DNA, the CDR3 is TGTGCCAGCAGTTACTCCCGGGGTCAGCCCCAGCATTTT. Translating it yields CASSYSRGQPQHF.

The rearrangement links TRBV5-6 to TRBJ1-2; D unresolved. This CDR3 comprises 14 residues. Germline lookup yields CDR1 SGHDT and CDR2 YYEEEE. The V end lost 0 bases, the J end lost 7 bases, and 13 bases lay between the germline ends. Here the CDR3 reads CASSLGTGLGGYTF. CDR3 nucleotide sequence: TGTGCCAGCAGCTTGGGTACGGGCCTCGGTGGCTACACCTTC.

This clone was seen just once. The genes are TRBV5-1 and TRBJ2-1; a weak D match, TRBD2 (6 bases). With 0 bases removed from V and 8 bases from J, the gap between germline ends came to 9 bases. CDR3 length: 13 amino acids. CDR1 is SGHRS, CDR2 YFSETQ, per germline. The DNA of the CDR3 is TGCGCCAGCAGCTTGGGACTAGGGGATGAGCAGTTCTTC. Its protein product is CASSLGLGDEQFF.

The V gene is TRBV29-1, the J gene TRBJ2-1, with no clear D. This CDR3 region has 12 residues. Trimming shortened V by 1 base and J by 7 bases, and 8 bases separated the two germline ends. Germline CDR1 SQVTM, CDR2 ANQGSEA. This chain's CDR3 is CSVEGTINEQFF. Here the CDR3 DNA reads TGCAGCGTTGAAGGGACCATAAATGAGCAGTTCTTC.

The genes are TRBV18 and TRBJ2-3, with 12 positions matching TRBD2. The CDR3 spans 17 residues. Germline CDR1 is KGHSH and CDR2 is LQKENI. V lost 3 bases and J lost 3; bases outside the gene matches: 7. The CDR3, as DNA: TGTGCCAGCTCACCGGGGACTAGCGGGTTCGGGACAGATACGCAGTATTTT. This translates into CASSPGTSGFGTDTQYF.

The chain carries TRBV5-1 and TRBJ2-7, with 7 positions matching TRBD1. The CDR3 is 14 amino acids. Germline V gives CDR1 SGHRS, CDR2 YFSETQ. The junction had 10 bases not matched to a gene; V was cut back by 4 bases and J by 6 bases. CDR3 protein: CASSAQGIALEQYF. CDR3 in DNA: TGCGCCAGCAGCGCACAGGGGATAGCCCTCGAGCAGTACTTC.

This chain uses TRBV18 with TRBJ2-3, with 9 bases that match TRBD2. V was pared by 4 bases and J by 5 bases, with 10 bases of the junction left unmatched. Germline V gene lookup returns CDR1 KGHSH and CDR2 LQKENI. The CDR3 is 16 amino acids. The CDR3 is CASSLPGTSHQDTQYF. The DNA of the CDR3 is TGTGCCAGCTCACTCCCCGGGACTAGCCACCAAGATACGCAGTATTTT.

The chain combines TRBV5-6 with TRBJ1-4; no clear D gene. CDR3 length: 14 residues. Germline-derived CDR1 and CDR2 are SGHDT and YYEEEE. Trimming removed 3 bases at V and 8 bases at J, with 14 bases between. Written as DNA, the CDR3 is TGTGCCAGCAGCTCCCGACATAGGAGAGAAAAACTGTTTTTT. It codes for CASSSRHRREKLFF.

This chain joins TRBV2 and TRBJ2-1; D ambiguous. Per the germline V gene, CDR1 is SNHLY and CDR2 is FYNNEI. This CDR3 has 14 amino acids. V lost 7 bases and J lost 0, with 10 bases in between. This CDR3 is CASKAPSSYNEQFF. The CDR3 nucleotides are TGTGCCAGCAAGGCCCCTAGCTCCTACAATGAGCAGTTCTTC.

About this clone itself: The sample carries other DNA sequences with the same CDR3. The genes are TRBV30 and TRBJ1-5, with 7 bases aligning to TRBD1. The CDR3 consists of 14 residues. The trim removed 0 bases at V and 6 bases at J, leaving 5 bases unmatched. CDR1 and CDR2 (germline): GTSNPN, SVGIG (reference sequence). CDR3 coding DNA: TGTGCCTGGAGTGTACTAGGGGGCGGTCAGCCCCAGCATTTT. Its translation: CAWSVLGGGQPQHF.

The CDR3 loop is CASSYGQYTDTQYF. The CDR3, as DNA: TGTGCCAGCAGTTACGGGCAGTACACAGATACGCAGTATTTT. The chain joins TRBV6-5 to TRBJ2-3; D is undetermined. This CDR3 is 14 amino acids long. Germline assignment: CDR1 MNHEY and CDR2 SVGAGI. V was pared by 2 bases and J by 2 bases, with 8 bases between.

This clone was counted a single time. The V call is TRBV5-1, the J call TRBJ2-1; no reliable D call. V lost 0 bases to trimming and J lost 0 bases, with 7 bases between them. The CDR3 runs 15 residues. Germline lookup yields CDR1 SGHRS and CDR2 YFSETQ. The CDR3 DNA reads as TGCGCCAGCAGCTTGGGAGTTGGCTCCTACAATGAGCAGTTCTTC. Translated, it gives CASSLGVGSYNEQFF.

As concerns this clone: A single base separates this from a much larger clone, so it may be a read error. V is TRBV7-8 and J is TRBJ1-2; 8 nucleotides agree with TRBD1. CDR1 and CDR2 from the germline V gene are SGHVS and FQNEAQ. The V gene end was trimmed by 1 base and the J gene end by 4 bases; junction bases not matched to a gene: 2. The length of the CDR3 is 14 residues. DNA of the CDR3: TGTGCCAGCAGCTTAGGGACAGGGACCTATGGCTACACCTTC. It translates to CASSLGTGTYGYTF.

This clone was counted only a few times. The chain combines TRBV7-9 with TRBJ2-3; no clear D. This CDR3 region has 14 residues. Germline V gives CDR1 SEHNR, CDR2 FQNEAQ (reference sequence). V gave up 5 bases and J gave up 4 bases, with 13 bases separating them. The CDR3 region has the DNA TGTGCCAGCAGCCTGCTGCGGAGTCCAGATACGCAGTATTTT. Translating gives CASSLLRSPDTQYF.

The chain is built from TRBV5-6 and TRBJ2-1; D remains ambiguous. V shed 5 bases and J shed 2 bases, with 14 bases lying between them. The CDR3 is 15 residues long. Germline loops: CDR1 SGHDT, CDR2 YYEEEE. The CDR3 DNA reads as TGTGCCAGCAGTTCCGGACCTCCCCCCTACAATGAGCAGTTCTTC. This gives the protein CASSSGPPPYNEQFF.

Here the CDR3 DNA reads TGTGCCAGCAGTTCGATACGACACACTGAAGCTTTCTTT. Its protein product is CASSSIRHTEAFF. The chain links TRBV28 to TRBJ1-1, with D unresolved. V was cut by 4 bases and J by 3 bases, with 9 bases left in between. This CDR3 is built from 13 residues. The V gene's germline CDR1 is MDHEN and CDR2 SYDVKM. Variable domain in full (rest from reference TRBV28 and TRBJ1-1): DVKVTQSSRYLVKRTGEKVFLECVQDMDHENMFWYRQDPGLGLRLIYFSYDVKMKEKGDIPEGYSVSREKKERFSLILESASTNQTSMYLCASSSIRHTEAFFGQGTRLTVV.

Details on this clone: This sequence may be a read error, since a much larger clone differs from it by one base. V and J are TRBV2 and TRBJ1-5; no clear D gene. The closer fit of TRBJ2-3 to the DNA end suggests the J call may be wrong. The CDR3 covers 15 residues. Germline V gene sequence: CDR1 SNHLY, CDR2 FYNNEI. CDR3 bases: TGTGCCAGCAGTGGCCTGTTAGTAAGCAATCAGCCCCAGTATTTT. Translation gives CASSGLLVSNQPQYF.